A single sample gave rise to the 25 T cell receptor beta chains below, sequenced in a study of vaccination effects on CD4 cells after COVID-19. Under the ViraFEST assay, PBMC were stimulated with viral peptide pools so that antigen-specific CD4+ T cells expanded. Sequencing was performed afterwards. CD4+ T cell isolation took place after 10 days of culture. TCRdb keeps only in-frame clones here, not all; method: immunoSEQ multiplex PCR. This table has around 12,000 clones, roughly 70% appearing once. No antigen is known for these receptors. The sample in question was CD4+ T cells from PBMCs cultured with HCoV-229E spike peptides, obtained before COVID-19 vaccination. These receptors were obtained from a human donor who received a COVID-19 vaccine.

The chain links TRBV30 to TRBJ2-6; D is possibly TRBD1 (5 bases). With 5 bases removed from V and 0 bases from J, the gap between germline ends came to 11 bases. The CDR3 runs 15 residues. Germline assignment: CDR1 GTSNPN and CDR2 SVGIG (reference sequence). Here the CDR3 DNA reads TGTGCCTGGGGGGCAGCCAGCTCTGGGGCCAACGTCCTGACTTTC. Translated: CAWGAASSGANVLTF.

The gene calls are TRBV5-1 and TRBJ2-2; TRBD2 matches 10 bases. This CDR3 has 16 residues. Germline assignment: CDR1 SGHRS and CDR2 YFSETQ. V was pared by 1 base and J by 1 base, with 1 base of the junction left unmatched. In DNA form, the CDR3 reads TGCGCCAGCAGCTTGCGACTAGCGGGGAACACCGGGGAGCTGTTTTTT. It codes for CASSLRLAGNTGELFF.

V and J are TRBV7-2 and TRBJ1-5; 8 bases line up with TRBD1. V dropped 1 base and J dropped 3; count of bases not matched to a gene: 2. CDR3 length: 15 amino acids. Germline V gene lookup returns CDR1 SGHTA and CDR2 FQGNSA. The CDR3 protein is CASSLGTGPNQPQHF. The CDR3 DNA is TGTGCCAGCAGCTTAGGGACAGGGCCCAATCAGCCCCAGCATTTT.

The J gene is TRBJ1-1, the V gene TRBV5-4; D not certain. CDR1 is SGHNT and CDR2 is YYREEE in the germline V gene (reference sequence). The CDR3 runs to 13 residues. Trimming took 0 bases from V and 0 from J, leaving 3 bases between them. Written as DNA, the CDR3 is TGTGCCAGCAGCTTGGAACTGAACACTGAAGCTTTCTTT. Translation: CASSLELNTEAFF.

The CDR3 bases are TGTGCCAGCAGTTACAGACAGGGGACCTACGAGCAGTACTTC. It specifies CASSYRQGTYEQYF. The genes are TRBV27 and TRBJ2-7; 8 bases match TRBD1. The V gene's germline CDR1 is MNHEY and CDR2 SMNVEV (reference sequence). The length of the CDR3 is 14 residues. The junction had 4 bases not matched to a gene; V was cut back by 4 bases and J by 2 bases.

The CDR3 nucleotides are TGCGCCAGCAGTCTCCCCGACAGGGGATTACACACTGAAGCTTTCTTT. Its translation is CASSLPDRGLHTEAFF. The chain recombines TRBV23-1 with TRBJ1-1; TRBD1 agrees at 8 bases. TRBV23-1 is assigned to the ORF class and has an uncertain function. The CDR3 extends over 16 amino acids. J was trimmed by 3 bases and V by 4 bases; bases with no gene match: 10.

The chain employs TRBV6-1 and TRBJ2-5; no definite D call. V shed 3 bases and J shed 5 bases, with 10 bases lying between them. This CDR3 has 13 residues. Germline lookup yields CDR1 MNHNS and CDR2 SASEGT. Here the CDR3 reads CASSEVSAETQYF. The CDR3 DNA reads as TGTGCCAGCAGTGAGGTCTCAGCGGAGACCCAGTACTTC.

V is TRBV11-1 and J is TRBJ2-1; D gene unclear. The V gene lost 3 bases and the J gene lost 3 bases, with 12 bases spanning the gap. Per germline, CDR1 SGHAT and CDR2 FQDESV (reference sequence). This CDR3 contains 15 residues. The CDR3 sequence is CASSFPAERYNEQFF. CDR3 DNA: TGTGCCAGCAGCTTTCCGGCAGAACGCTACAATGAGCAGTTCTTC.

The V gene is TRBV18, the J gene TRBJ1-1, with TRBD1 as a possible D gene (5 bases). This CDR3 region has 13 residues. V was clipped by 4 bases and J by 4 bases, with 10 bases between them. Germline lookup yields CDR1 KGHSH and CDR2 LQKENI. The CDR3 nucleotides are TGTGCCAGCTCACGCGGAACAGGCACTGAAGCTTTCTTT. Protein: CASSRGTGTEAFF.

This chain uses TRBV12-3 or TRBV12-4 with TRBJ1-2; TRBD1 matches at 8 bases. V shed 5 bases, J shed 3 bases, and the junction held 2 bases outside the gene matches. The CDR3 length is 13 residues. Here the CDR3 reads CASSPDRDYGYTF. For the CDR3, the DNA is TGTGCCAGCAGTCCGGACAGGGACTATGGCTACACCTTC.

The rearrangement links TRBV5-1 to TRBJ1-4, with a tentative D call TRBD1 (5 bases). Germline CDR1 is SGHRS and CDR2 is YFSETQ. CDR3 size: 15 residues. Trimming left V 2 bases short and J 5 bases short, with 13 bases between. CDR3 sequence: CASSFSGGGNEKLFF. The CDR3, as DNA: TGCGCCAGCAGCTTCTCTGGGGGGGGAAATGAAAAACTGTTTTTT.

This sequence joins TRBV5-1 and TRBJ2-1; weak D call: TRBD2 (5 bases). Trimming took off 1 base at V and 5 bases at J, with 13 bases between the two ends. The CDR3 runs to 15 residues. CDR1 is SGHRS and CDR2 is YFSETQ in the germline V gene. CDR3: CASSLRAGGDNEQFF. The CDR3 DNA follows: TGCGCCAGCAGCTTGCGGGCAGGAGGAGACAATGAGCAGTTCTTC.

The chain employs TRBV29-1 and TRBJ1-1; 7 nucleotides match TRBD1. Germline CDR1 SQVTM, CDR2 ANQGSEA. The CDR3 contains 13 residues. V lost 0 bases to trimming and J lost 4 bases; unmatched junction nucleotides: 2. The CDR3 region is CSVEESGGTEAFF. CDR3 bases: TGCAGCGTTGAAGAATCAGGGGGCACTGAAGCTTTCTTT.

V gene TRBV6-5 combines with J gene TRBJ2-2; weak D call: TRBD1 (5 bases). V dropped 6 bases and J dropped 1 base, with 6 bases sitting between them. This CDR3 region has 13 residues. Germline-derived CDR1 and CDR2 are MNHEY and SVGAGI. CDR3 region: CASRTGNTGELFF. The DNA of the CDR3 is TGTGCCAGCAGAACAGGGAACACCGGGGAGCTGTTTTTT.

The CDR3 here is CASSLGVGGFNQPQHF. DNA of the CDR3: TGTGCCAGCAGCTTAGGGGTTGGTGGGTTTAATCAGCCCCAGCATTTT. V is TRBV13 and J is TRBJ1-5; no definite D call. The CDR3 is 16 amino acids. V lost 0 bases and J lost 4, with 13 bases in between. Germline V lookup: CDR1 PRHDT, CDR2 FYEKMQ (reference sequence).

This chain links TRBV3-1 (or the pseudogene TRBV3-2) with TRBJ1-3, with D possibly matching TRBD1 (5 bases). Germline V gives CDR1 LGHDT, CDR2 YNNKEL (reference sequence). This CDR3 contains 17 residues. V shed 1 base and J shed 0 bases, with 13 bases lying between them. This CDR3 reads CASSQGGLWSSGNTIYF. The CDR3 DNA reads TGTGCCAGCAGCCAAGGGGGACTCTGGAGCTCTGGAAACACCATATATTTT.

The chain couples TRBV30 to TRBJ1-2; unclear D gene. The CDR3 spans 12 residues. Between the trimmed V and J ends, which lost 2 bases and 4 bases, there was a span of 8 bases. Germline-derived CDR1 and CDR2 are GTSNPN and SVGIG (reference sequence). The CDR3: CAWSQGPYGYTF. CDR3 bases: TGTGCCTGGAGTCAAGGGCCCTATGGCTACACCTTC.

The table lists this clone with a count of one. This CDR3 reads CASSGNPYEQYF. Here the CDR3 DNA reads TGTGCCAGCAGCGGGAATCCCTACGAGCAGTACTTC. The chain employs TRBV5-5 and TRBJ2-7; D gene unclear. V lost 4 bases to trimming and J lost 2 bases, with 7 bases between them. The CDR3 spans 12 residues. Per the germline V gene, CDR1 is SGHKS and CDR2 is YYEKEE (reference sequence).

The chain uses TRBV19 and TRBJ1-3; TRBD1 might be the D (6 bases). This CDR3 is built from 16 residues. V lost 6 bases, J lost 4 bases, and 19 bases lay in between. From germline, CDR1 is LNHDA and CDR2 SQIVND (reference sequence). The CDR3 is CASSPSGVSGGNTIYF. The CDR3, as DNA: TGTGCCAGTAGCCCTTCAGGGGTGTCAGGCGGAAACACCATATATTTT.

The chain links TRBV11-2 to TRBJ1-3; D unclear. V lost 0 bases and J 3 bases, leaving 3 bases between the germline ends. This CDR3 is 13 amino acids long. The germline V gene has CDR1 SGHAT and CDR2 FQNNGV. CDR3 DNA: TGTGCCAGCAGCTTAGAGAGTGGAAACACCATATATTTT. Translated: CASSLESGNTIYF. Variable domain in full (rest from reference TRBV11-2 and TRBJ1-3): EAGVAQSPRYKIIEKRQSVAFWCNPISGHATLYWYQQILGQGPKLLIQFQNNGVVDDSQLPKDRFSAERLKGVDSTLKIQPAKLEDSAVYLCASSLESGNTIYFGEGSWLTVV.

The V gene is TRBV14, the J gene TRBJ2-1; 8 bases map to TRBD1. Germline CDR1 SGHDN, CDR2 FVKESK. Germline trimming cut 5 bases from V and 7 bases from J; bases unmatched to any gene: 7. The CDR3 runs to 14 residues. The CDR3 sequence is CASSGQGSRNEQFF. CDR3 in DNA: TGTGCCAGCAGCGGACAGGGATCTAGGAATGAGCAGTTCTTC.

This clone was observed a handful of times. This chain connects TRBV7-9 to TRBJ1-6; TRBD1 agrees at 7 bases. CDR3 size: 15 residues. Germline CDR1 and CDR2: SEHNR and FQNEAQ (reference sequence). With 5 bases clipped from V and 9 bases from J, the junction kept 10 bases outside the gene matches. CDR3 sequence: CASSPQGGPGSPLHF. The CDR3 nucleotides read TGTGCCAGCAGCCCTCAGGGGGGGCCGGGTTCACCCCTCCACTTT.

The rearrangement uses TRBV5-1 and TRBJ2-2, with D tentatively TRBD1 or TRBD2 (6 bases each). The CDR3 consists of 16 residues. V gave up 2 bases and J gave up 2 bases, with 13 bases separating them. The germline V gene encodes CDR1 SGHRS and CDR2 YFSETQ. The CDR3 sequence is CASSFGGQGNTGELFF. The CDR3 DNA sequence: TGCGCCAGCAGCTTTGGGGGGCAGGGAAACACCGGGGAGCTGTTTTTT.

V is TRBV5-1 and J is TRBJ1-2; D is possibly TRBD1 (6 bases). The V and J ends lost 5 bases and 6 bases respectively, with 14 bases between them. CDR3 length: 13 amino acids. Germline values: CDR1 SGHRS, CDR2 YFSETQ. The DNA of the CDR3 is TGCGCCAGCAGACCTGACAGGTACGATGGCTACACCTTC. Its translation is CASRPDRYDGYTF.

V gene TRBV11-2 combines with J gene TRBJ2-1, with TRBD1 as a possible D gene (6 bases). V lost 5 bases to trimming and J lost 5 bases, with 13 bases between them. Germline V gives CDR1 SGHAT, CDR2 FQNNGV. The CDR3 consists of 14 residues. CDR3: CASSPQGFDNEQFF. Here the CDR3 DNA reads TGTGCCAGCAGCCCGCAGGGGTTTGACAATGAGCAGTTCTTC.